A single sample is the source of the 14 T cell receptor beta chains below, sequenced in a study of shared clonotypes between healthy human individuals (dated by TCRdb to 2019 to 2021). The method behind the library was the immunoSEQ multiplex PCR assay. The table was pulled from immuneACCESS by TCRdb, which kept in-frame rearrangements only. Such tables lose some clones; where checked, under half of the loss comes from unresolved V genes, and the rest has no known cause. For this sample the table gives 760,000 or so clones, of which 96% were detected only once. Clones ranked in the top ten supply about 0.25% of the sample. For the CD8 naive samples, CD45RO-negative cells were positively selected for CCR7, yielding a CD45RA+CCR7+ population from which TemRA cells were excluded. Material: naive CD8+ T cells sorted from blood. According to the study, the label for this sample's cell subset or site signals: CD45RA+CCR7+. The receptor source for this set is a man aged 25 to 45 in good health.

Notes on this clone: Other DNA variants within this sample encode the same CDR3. The CDR3 region is CASSLGGTGTYEQYF. Here the CDR3 DNA reads TGTGCCAGCAGCTTAGGTGGGACAGGGACCTACGAGCAGTACTTC. The rearrangement joins TRBV7-9 to TRBJ2-7, with TRBD1 identical over 9 bases. Trimming at V came to 1 base and at J to 2 bases, leaving 3 bases not matched to a gene. CDR1 and CDR2 from the germline V gene are SEHNR and FQNEAQ (reference sequence). The CDR3 is made up of 15 amino acids.

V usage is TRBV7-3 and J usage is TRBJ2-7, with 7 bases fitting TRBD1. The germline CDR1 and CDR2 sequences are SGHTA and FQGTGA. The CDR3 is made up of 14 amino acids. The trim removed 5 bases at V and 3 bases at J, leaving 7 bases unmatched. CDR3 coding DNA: TGTGCCAGCAGCGCAACCGGGACAGACTACGAGCAGTACTTC. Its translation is CASSATGTDYEQYF.

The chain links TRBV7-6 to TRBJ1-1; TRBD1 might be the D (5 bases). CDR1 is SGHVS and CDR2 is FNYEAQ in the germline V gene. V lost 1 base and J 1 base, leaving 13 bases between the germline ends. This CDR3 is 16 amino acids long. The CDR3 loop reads CASSLGARGGNTEAFF. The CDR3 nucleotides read TGTGCCAGCAGCTTAGGGGCCCGCGGGGGGAACACTGAAGCTTTCTTT.

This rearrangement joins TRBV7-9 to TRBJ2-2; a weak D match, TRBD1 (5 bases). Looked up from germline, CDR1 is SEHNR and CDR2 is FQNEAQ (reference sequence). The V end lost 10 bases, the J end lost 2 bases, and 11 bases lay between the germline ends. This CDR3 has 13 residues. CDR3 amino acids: CATRQTNTGELFF. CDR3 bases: TGTGCCACCCGACAGACTAACACCGGGGAGCTGTTTTTT.

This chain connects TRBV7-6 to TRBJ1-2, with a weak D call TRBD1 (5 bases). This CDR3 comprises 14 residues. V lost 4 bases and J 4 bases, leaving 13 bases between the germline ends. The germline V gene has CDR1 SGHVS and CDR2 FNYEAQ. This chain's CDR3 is CASSSEAGTYGYTF. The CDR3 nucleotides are TGTGCCAGCAGCTCCGAGGCAGGGACCTATGGCTACACCTTC.

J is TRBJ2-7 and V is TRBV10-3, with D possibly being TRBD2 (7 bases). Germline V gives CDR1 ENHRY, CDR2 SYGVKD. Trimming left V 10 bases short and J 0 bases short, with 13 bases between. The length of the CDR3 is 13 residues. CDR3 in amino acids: CASGGGSSYEQYF. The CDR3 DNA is TGTGCCAGTGGGGGCGGGAGCTCCTACGAGCAGTACTTC.

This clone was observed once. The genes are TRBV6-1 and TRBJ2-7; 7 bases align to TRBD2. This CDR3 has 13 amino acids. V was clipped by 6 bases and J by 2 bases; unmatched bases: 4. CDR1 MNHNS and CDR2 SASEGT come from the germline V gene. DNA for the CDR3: TGTGCCAGCAGAGGCGGGAGAACCTACGAGCAGTACTTC. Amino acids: CASRGGRTYEQYF.

The CDR3 nucleotides are TGTGCCAGCAGTCGCGATCGGGGGGTTCGAGAGACCCAGTACTTC. Encoded protein: CASSRDRGVRETQYF. V gene TRBV6-5 combines with J gene TRBJ2-5, with TRBD2 matching 7 bases. Trimming took 5 bases from V and 4 from J; bases not matched to a gene: 10. The CDR3 runs 15 residues. The V gene's germline CDR1 is MNHEY and CDR2 SVGAGI.

CDR3 amino acids: CAWSRVGTISSYEQYF. The CDR3 DNA is TGTGCCTGGAGCCGGGTAGGGACTATAAGCTCCTACGAGCAGTACTTC. V is TRBV30 and J is TRBJ2-7, with TRBD2 identical over 7 bases. Germline CDR1 reads GTSNPN; CDR2 reads SVGIG (reference sequence). V was pared by 3 bases and J by 0 bases, with 11 bases of the junction left unmatched. The CDR3 contains 16 residues.

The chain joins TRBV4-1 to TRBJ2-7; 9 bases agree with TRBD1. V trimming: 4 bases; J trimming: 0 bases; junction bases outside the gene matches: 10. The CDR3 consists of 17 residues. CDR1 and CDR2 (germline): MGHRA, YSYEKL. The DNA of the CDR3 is TGCGCCAGCAGCCTCGGCATTGGGACAGGGAGCTCCTACGAGCAGTACTTC. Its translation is CASSLGIGTGSSYEQYF.

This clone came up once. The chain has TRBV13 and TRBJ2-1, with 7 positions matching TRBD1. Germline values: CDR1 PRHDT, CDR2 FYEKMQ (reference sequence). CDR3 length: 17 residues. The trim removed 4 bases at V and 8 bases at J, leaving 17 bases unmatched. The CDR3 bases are TGTGCCAGCAGCTCTCTCTCGGACAGGCTGATTGTTGATGAGCAGTTCTTC. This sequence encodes CASSSLSDRLIVDEQFF.

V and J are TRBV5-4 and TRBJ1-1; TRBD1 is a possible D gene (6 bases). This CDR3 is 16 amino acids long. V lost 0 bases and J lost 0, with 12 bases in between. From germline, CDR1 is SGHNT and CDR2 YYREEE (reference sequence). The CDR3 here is CASSLDNQGLNTEAFF. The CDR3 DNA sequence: TGTGCCAGCAGCTTGGACAATCAGGGGTTGAACACTGAAGCTTTCTTT.

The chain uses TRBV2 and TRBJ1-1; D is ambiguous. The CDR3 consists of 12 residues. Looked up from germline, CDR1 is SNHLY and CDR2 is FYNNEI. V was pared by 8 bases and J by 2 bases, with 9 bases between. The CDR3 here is CASRGANTEAFF. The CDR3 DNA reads TGTGCCAGCCGGGGAGCTAACACTGAAGCTTTCTTT. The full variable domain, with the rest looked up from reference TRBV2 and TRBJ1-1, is EPEVTQTPSHQVTQMGQEVILRCVPISNHLYFYWYRQILGQKVEFLVSFYNNEISEKSEIFDDQFSVERPDGSNFTLKIRSTKLEDSAMYFCASRGANTEAFFGQGTRLTVV.

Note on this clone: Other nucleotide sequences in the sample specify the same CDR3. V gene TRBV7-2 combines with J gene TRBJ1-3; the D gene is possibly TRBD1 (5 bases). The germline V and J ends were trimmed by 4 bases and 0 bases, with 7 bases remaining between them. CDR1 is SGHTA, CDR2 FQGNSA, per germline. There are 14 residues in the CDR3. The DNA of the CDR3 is TGTGCCAGCAGCTCCGGGACCTCTGGAAACACCATATATTTT. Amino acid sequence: CASSSGTSGNTIYF. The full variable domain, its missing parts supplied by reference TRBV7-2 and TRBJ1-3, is GAGVSQSPSNKVTEKGKDVELRCDPISGHTALYWYRQSLGQGLEFLIYFQGNSAPDKSGLPSDRFSAERTGGSVSTLTIQRTQQEDSAVYLCASSSGTSGNTIYFGEGSWLTVV.